The rows below give T cell receptor beta chains drawn from one sample of a study of blood T cell repertoires in COVID-19. Using immunoSEQ multiplex PCR, the repertoire was profiled, and TCRdb retains in-frame clones only, with some absent. The profile covers 130,000 or so clones, with roughly 80% appearing a single time and around 10% taken by the ten largest. The specimen was PBMCs or T cells enriched from blood (not recorded which). Receptors were obtained from a man over 45 who had recovered from COVID-19. The CDR3 runs from the conserved cysteine through the conserved F or W. The D gene is left open where the match is weak. Size is omitted from some rows. Given values are once, few, many or a class for expanded clones.

d_call	v_call	clone_size	cdr3_length	j_call	cdr3_nt	cdr3_aa
-	TRBV2	-	17	TRBJ1-1	TGTGCCAGCACCCAATTAAACCCAGGGTTGGGGAACACTGAAGCTTTCTTT	CASTQLNPGLGNTEAFF
TRBD2	TRBV30	-	14	TRBJ2-2	TGTGCCTGGAAAACCGGGACTAGCCACGGGGAGCTGTTTTTT	CAWKTGTSHGELFF
TRBD1	TRBV7-3	-	16	TRBJ1-6	TGTGCCAGCAGCTTAAGTCCAGGGGGCGTAGGTTCACCCCTCCACTTT	CASSLSPGGVGSPLHF
-	TRBV5-1	-	13	TRBJ2-2	TGCGCCAGCAGCTTGTACAGTCCCGGGGAGCTGTTTTTT	CASSLYSPGELFF
-	TRBV6-6	few	14	TRBJ1-2	TGTGCCAGCAGTCCCCAGGGGTGGAACTATGGCTACACCTTC	CASSPQGWNYGYTF
-	TRBV19	-	15	TRBJ1-1	TGTGCCAGTAGTATGGGCAGTTTAATGAACACTGAAGCTTTCTTT	CASSMGSLMNTEAFF
TRBD1	TRBV18	-	15	TRBJ2-2	TGTGCCAGCTCACCGAACAGGGGGGACACCGGGGAGCTGTTTTTT	CASSPNRGDTGELFF
-	TRBV11-1	-	14	TRBJ2-1	TGTGCCAGCAGCTTCGTTAGCTCCTACAATGAGCAGTTCTTC	CASSFVSSYNEQFF
-	TRBV24-1	-	14	TRBJ2-5	TGTGCCACCAGTGCTCCCGGGACTCAAGAGACCCAGTACTTC	CATSAPGTQETQYF
-	TRBV25-1	-	13	TRBJ2-2	TGTGCCAGCAGTGAACGGGGTACCGGGGAGCTGTTTTTT	CASSERGTGELFF
TRBD2	TRBV4-3	few	15	TRBJ2-7	TGCGCCAGCAGCCAAGCTAGCGGGGAGGCCTACGAGCAGTACTTC	CASSQASGEAYEQYF
-	TRBV5-8	-	15	TRBJ1-2	TGTGCCAGCAGCCACGGACAGCGACCTAACTATGGCTACACCTTC	CASSHGQRPNYGYTF
-	TRBV5-1	-	15	TRBJ1-2	TGCGCCAGCAGCTTGAGCGTCGCAGGGAAAGAAGGCTACACCTTC	CASSLSVAGKEGYTF
-	TRBV6-2/TRBV6-3	-	13	TRBJ1-1	TGTGCCAGCAGCCCGGCCCTGAACACTGAAGCTTTCTTT	CASSPALNTEAFF
-	TRBV9	-	16	TRBJ2-2	TGTGCCAGCAGCCCCCGAGGAAGGGAGGACACCGGGGAGCTGTTTTTT	CASSPRGREDTGELFF